This TCR beta chain was sequenced during a study of T cells after yellow fever vaccination. The CDR3 totals 15 residues. CDR1 is SGHRS and CDR2 is YFSETQ in the germline V gene. Trimming removed 2 bases at V and 8 bases at J, with 17 bases between. TCRdb itself ran the 5' RACE reads through MiXCR, one entry per CDR3 protein. This sample has around 600,000 distinct CDR3 sequences, with more than 9% found just once. This clonotype was seen ten or more times. The chain links TRBV5-1 to TRBJ2-4; D gene unclear. The sequence was collected from a man younger than 45 who received the YFV17D yellow fever vaccine. Sequences were derived from PBMCs, sampled on the day of the yellow fever booster vaccination. CDR3 coding DNA: TGCGCCAGCAGCTTCGGCAGAAGTGCCTTGGACATTCAGTACTTC. Amino acid sequence: CASSFGRSALDIQYF.